The 31 T cell receptor beta chains below were found in one sample sequenced in a study of T cell responses to AZD1222 COVID-19 vaccine. Profiled with immunoSEQ multiplex PCR; TCRdb holds only in-frame clones, not every one. The data contain about 40,000 clones, about 90% of them singletons. The sequencing used peripheral blood, collected 28 days after the second dose of the MenACWY control vaccine. All receptors derive from an adult who received the MenACWY meningococcal vaccine as a control.

V gene TRBV2 combines with J gene TRBJ2-1; the match to TRBD1 covers 10 bases. The CDR3 contains 15 residues. CDR1 and CDR2 from the germline V gene are SNHLY and FYNNEI. Trimming cost V 8 bases and J 7 bases; bases outside gene matches: 11. The CDR3 DNA reads as TGTGCCAGCGATGAACCGGGACAGGGGAAGAATGAGCAGTTCTTC. Amino acid sequence: CASDEPGQGKNEQFF. The entire variable domain, with the rest obtained from reference TRBV2 and TRBJ2-1, is as follows: EPEVTQTPSHQVTQMGQEVILRCVPISNHLYFYWYRQILGQKVEFLVSFYNNEISEKSEIFDDQFSVERPDGSNFTLKIRSTKLEDSAMYFCASDEPGQGKNEQFFGPGTRLTVL.

The chain combines TRBV3-1 (or the pseudogene TRBV3-2) with TRBJ2-7; TRBD1 aligns across 9 bases. CDR3 length equals 16 residues. V shed 4 bases and J 4 bases; nucleotides not matched to a gene: 11. Germline assignment: CDR1 LGHDT and CDR2 YNNKEL (reference sequence). CDR3 residues: CASSRAGQGRGYEQYF. Written as DNA, the CDR3 is TGTGCCAGCAGCCGAGCAGGACAGGGGCGGGGGTACGAGCAGTACTTC.

The chain employs TRBV6-5 and TRBJ1-2; the D gene is possibly TRBD1 (6 bases). The CDR3 runs 13 residues. Trimming took off 7 bases at V and 2 bases at J, with 11 bases between the two ends. Germline-derived CDR1 and CDR2 are MNHEY and SVGAGI. CDR3 loop: CASTYRVNYGYTF. The DNA for the CDR3 is TGTGCCAGCACGTACAGGGTAAACTATGGCTACACCTTC.

This chain connects TRBV5-1 to TRBJ1-1; D call uncertain. The CDR3 contains 14 residues. Germline CDR1 and CDR2: SGHRS and YFSETQ. V lost 8 bases and J lost 1, with 15 bases in between. The CDR3 loop is CARIHTDENTEAFF. CDR3 sequence (DNA): TGCGCCAGGATCCACACGGATGAGAACACTGAAGCTTTCTTT.

The V and J genes are TRBV10-2 and TRBJ1-5, with no clear D. This CDR3 is 14 amino acids long. The germline CDR1 and CDR2 sequences are WSHSY and SAAADI. V lost 4 bases to trimming and J lost 4 bases, with 11 bases between them. For the CDR3, the DNA is TGCGCCAGCAGTGTGACCGGAGGTAATCAGCCCCAGCATTTT. Its translation: CASSVTGGNQPQHF.

The chain combines TRBV5-1 with TRBJ1-2, with 9 bases lining up with TRBD1. Germline V gene data show CDR1 as SGHRS and CDR2 as YFSETQ. The ends lost 4 bases at V and 7 bases at J; junction bases unmatched: 11. The CDR3 loop spans 15 amino acids. The CDR3 is CASSLSRDRVFGYTF. CDR3 nucleotides: TGCGCCAGCAGCCTCAGCCGGGACAGGGTATTTGGCTACACCTTC.

This clone was seen more than once but under ten times. The chain combines TRBV27 with TRBJ2-3; D might be TRBD2 (6 bases). Between the trimmed V and J ends, which lost 5 bases and 0 bases, there was a span of 15 bases. Per the germline V gene, CDR1 is MNHEY and CDR2 is SMNVEV (reference sequence). This CDR3 is 16 amino acids long. The CDR3 DNA is TGTGCCAGCAGTACGCCAGCCGGGAGTAGCACAGATACGCAGTATTTT. It encodes CASSTPAGSSTDTQYF.

The CDR3 spells CASRHRVLETQYF. The CDR3 nucleotides are TGTGCCAGCAGACACAGGGTTTTGGAGACCCAGTACTTC. V and J are TRBV28 and TRBJ2-5; the D gene is possibly TRBD1 (6 bases). V was shortened by 6 bases and J by 5 bases, with 13 bases between the two germline ends. This CDR3 region has 13 residues. CDR1 is MDHEN and CDR2 is SYDVKM in the germline V gene.

This clone was picked up one time. The chain combines TRBV7-9 with TRBJ2-5; D unclear. The CDR3 is 15 amino acids. V gave up 0 bases and J gave up 1 base, with 9 bases separating them. CDR1 SEHNR and CDR2 FQNEAQ come from the germline V gene (reference sequence). The chain's CDR3 is CASSLAFGVQETQYF. The CDR3 bases are TGTGCCAGCAGCTTAGCCTTTGGGGTCCAAGAGACCCAGTACTTC.

In this sample, this clone turned up a few times. This rearrangement joins TRBV7-6 to TRBJ2-7; 12 bases map to TRBD2. The CDR3 runs 17 residues. Per the germline V gene, CDR1 is SGHVS and CDR2 is FNYEAQ. V trimming: 0 bases; J trimming: 6 bases; junction bases outside the gene matches: 9. Here the CDR3 reads CASSLAGLAGKIGEQYF. CDR3 nucleotides: TGTGCCAGCAGCTTAGCTGGACTAGCGGGAAAGATCGGCGAGCAGTACTTC.

J is TRBJ2-1 and V is TRBV14; TRBD2 matches at 10 bases. Germline CDR1 is SGHDN and CDR2 is FVKESK. The V segment lost 6 bases and the J segment 8 bases; nucleotides outside the gene matches: 16. This CDR3 has 17 residues. The CDR3 nucleotides read TGTGCCAGCAGTCGGAATACGGGGCTAGCGGGAGAAGATGAGCAGTTCTTC. Translating it yields CASSRNTGLAGEDEQFF.

The genes are TRBV4-2 and TRBJ2-6; D might be TRBD1 (5 bases). In germline, CDR1 is LGHNA, CDR2 YNFKEQ. The CDR3 has 16 residues. V shed 1 base and J shed 1 base, with 8 bases lying between them. CDR3 sequence reads: CASSQAQGSGANVLTF. Here the CDR3 DNA reads TGTGCCAGCAGCCAAGCCCAGGGATCTGGGGCCAACGTCCTGACTTTC.

The gene calls are TRBV5-4 and TRBJ1-5; D remains unclear. CDR3 length: 15 amino acids. V gave up 3 bases and J gave up 1 base, with 11 bases separating them. Per the germline V gene, CDR1 is SGHNT and CDR2 is YYREEE (reference sequence). CDR3 sequence reads: CASSSGPKSNQPQHF. CDR3 DNA sequence: TGTGCCAGCAGCTCCGGGCCTAAAAGCAATCAGCCCCAGCATTTT. Filled out from reference TRBV5-4 and TRBJ1-5, the complete variable domain reads ETGVTQSPTHLIKTRGQQVTLRCSSQSGHNTVSWYQQALGQGPQFIFQYYREEENGRGNFPPRFSGLQFPNYSSELNVNALELDDSALYLCASSSGPKSNQPQHFGDGTRLSIL.

This chain links TRBV29-1 with TRBJ2-1; the D gene is possibly TRBD2 (6 bases). CDR3 length: 14 amino acids. The germline V gene has CDR1 SQVTM and CDR2 ANQGSEA. Trimming removed 3 bases from V and 9 bases from J, with 18 bases in between. CDR3 bases: TGCAGCGTTGACGAGGGCACGGGGGTCCCTGAGCAGTTCTTC. Protein sequence: CSVDEGTGVPEQFF.

The CDR3 nucleotides read TGCAGCGTTGCTACCGGGACTAGCAATGGGCAGTACTTC. Protein: CSVATGTSNGQYF. The chain combines TRBV29-1 with TRBJ2-7; TRBD2 matches 9 bases. Germline V gene sequence: CDR1 SQVTM, CDR2 ANQGSEA. Trimming at V came to 4 bases and at J to 9 bases, leaving 10 bases not matched to a gene. The CDR3 totals 13 residues.

This chain connects TRBV30 to TRBJ2-7; tentatively, D is TRBD1 (5 bases). The length of the CDR3 is 14 residues. Per germline, CDR1 GTSNPN and CDR2 SVGIG (reference sequence). The V gene lost 0 bases and the J gene lost 5 bases, with 14 bases spanning the gap. DNA of the CDR3: TGTGCCTGGAGTGTGTTCAGGGTCGGTCACGAGCAGTACTTC. Translated, it gives CAWSVFRVGHEQYF.

The V and J genes are TRBV24-1 and TRBJ2-7, with TRBD1 matching 7 bases. The V and J ends lost 5 bases and 7 bases, in that order; junction bases with no gene match: 10. The CDR3 loop spans 14 amino acids. CDR1 is KGHDR, CDR2 SFDVKD, per germline. The CDR3 DNA reads TGTGCCACCAGTGCCTCGACAGGGCGAAGGGAGCAGTACTTC. Its protein product is CATSASTGRREQYF.

The CDR3 region is CASSVDVDEQFF. The CDR3 DNA is TGTGCCAGCAGCGTAGATGTCGATGAGCAGTTCTTC. The chain recombines TRBV9 with TRBJ2-1, with D hard to call. V was clipped by 0 bases and J by 8 bases, with 6 bases between them. Germline V gene data show CDR1 as SGDLS and CDR2 as YYNGEE. The CDR3 consists of 12 residues.

The chain uses TRBV5-4 and TRBJ1-2; perhaps TRBD1 as D (5 bases). V was cut by 2 bases and J by 8 bases, with 13 bases left in between. The CDR3 runs 13 residues. Germline V gene sequence: CDR1 SGHNT, CDR2 YYREEE (reference sequence). The CDR3 DNA sequence: TGTGCCAGCAGCTTAATGGGGCCGAGCGGCTACACCTTC. It yields the protein CASSLMGPSGYTF.

The J gene is TRBJ1-2, the V gene TRBV24-1; 12 bases align to TRBD1. The junction had 10 bases not matched to a gene; V was cut back by 3 bases and J by 6 bases. CDR3 length: 17 amino acids. Germline loops: CDR1 KGHDR, CDR2 SFDVKD. The CDR3 DNA is TGTGCCACCAGTGATGGAGGGACAGGGGGCCTCCATAATGGCTACACCTTC. It encodes CATSDGGTGGLHNGYTF.

V is TRBV11-2 and J is TRBJ2-7; the match to TRBD1 covers 8 bases. Germline V gives CDR1 SGHAT, CDR2 FQNNGV. The junction had 8 bases not matched to a gene; V was cut back by 2 bases and J by 5 bases. The CDR3 loop spans 15 amino acids. CDR3 region: CASSLQPFRGHEQYF. In DNA form, the CDR3 reads TGTGCCAGCAGCTTACAACCATTCAGGGGGCACGAGCAGTACTTC.

V usage is TRBV28 and J usage is TRBJ1-6; D perhaps matches TRBD1 (6 bases). In germline, CDR1 is MDHEN, CDR2 SYDVKM. The germline V and J ends were trimmed by 7 bases and 7 bases, with 14 bases remaining between them. CDR3 length: 14 residues. In DNA form, the CDR3 reads TGTGCCAGCATAAAGGGGGGATCGAATTCACCCCTCCACTTT. Translating gives CASIKGGSNSPLHF.

The CDR3: CASSLREAYPSSYEQYF. The CDR3, as DNA: TGTGCCAGCAGCCTCCGCGAAGCCTACCCGAGCTCCTACGAGCAGTACTTC. J is TRBJ2-7 and V is TRBV21-1; TRBD2, the table's D call, was not compared with the DNA. TRBV21-1 is a pseudogene locus. This CDR3 region has 17 residues.

This clone was picked up one time. V gene TRBV11-3 combines with J gene TRBJ2-1; perhaps TRBD1 as D (5 bases). The ends were cut back, 1 base at V and 6 bases at J, with 16 bases in the middle. The germline gives CDR1 SGHNT, CDR2 YENEEA. This CDR3 is built from 16 residues. The CDR3 bases are TGTGCCAGCAGCTTAGCCCCCCAGGGCCCTTCCAATGAGCAGTTCTTC. Its translation is CASSLAPQGPSNEQFF.

V usage is TRBV10-3 and J usage is TRBJ2-1, with 9 bases matching TRBD1. CDR1 ENHRY and CDR2 SYGVKD come from the germline V gene. V lost 6 bases and J lost 6; bases outside the gene matches: 3. The CDR3 contains 13 residues. The CDR3: CAISQTGGNEQFF. CDR3 in DNA: TGTGCCATCAGCCAGACAGGGGGCAATGAGCAGTTCTTC.

This clone came up a few times. This rearrangement joins TRBV2 to TRBJ1-2; TRBD1 might be the D (6 bases). CDR3 length: 13 amino acids. V lost 6 bases and J 5 bases, leaving 13 bases between the germline ends. Germline CDR1 reads SNHLY; CDR2 reads FYNNEI. CDR3 in amino acids: CASRTGGGYGYTF. As DNA, the CDR3 is TGTGCCAGCAGGACGGGGGGCGGTTATGGCTACACCTTC.

This clone has just a few counts. CDR3 sequence reads: CASSGISNTGELFF. DNA of the CDR3: TGTGCCAGTAGCGGGATCTCGAACACCGGGGAGCTGTTTTTT. J is TRBJ2-2 and V is TRBV19; tentative D call: TRBD2 (5 bases). V dropped 6 bases and J dropped 0 bases, with 8 bases sitting between them. From germline, CDR1 is LNHDA and CDR2 SQIVND (reference sequence). The CDR3 consists of 14 residues.

The chain couples TRBV6-5 to TRBJ2-4; D is unclear. The length of the CDR3 is 13 residues. Deletions cut 4 bases from V and 8 bases from J, with 12 bases between. Germline V CDR1 and CDR2: MNHEY, SVGAGI. As DNA, the CDR3 is TGTGCCAGCAGTTCCGGACCTCGTGACATTCAGTACTTC. Amino acids: CASSSGPRDIQYF.

This rearrangement joins TRBV5-1 to TRBJ1-4; D is uncertain. V was cut by 4 bases and J by 5 bases, with 12 bases left in between. The V gene's germline CDR1 is SGHRS and CDR2 YFSETQ. The CDR3 covers 14 residues. The DNA for the CDR3 is TGCGCCAGCAGCCCCCTCCAGTCGAATGAAAAACTGTTTTTT. Protein product: CASSPLQSNEKLFF. The whole variable domain, filled in from reference TRBV5-1 and TRBJ1-4, reads KAGVTQTPRYLIKTRGQQVTLSCSPISGHRSVSWYQQTPGQGLQFLFEYFSETQRNKGNFPGRFSGRQFSNSRSEMNVSTLELGDSALYLCASSPLQSNEKLFFGSGTQLSVL.

This chain joins TRBV6-6 and TRBJ2-1; 11 nucleotides align to TRBD1. CDR1 MNHNY and CDR2 SVGAGI come from the germline V gene (reference sequence). Germline trimming cut 5 bases from V and 6 bases from J; bases unmatched to any gene: 6. This CDR3 has 15 residues. CDR3 region: CASSRDRGTLNEQFF. The DNA for the CDR3 is TGTGCCAGCAGTCGGGACAGGGGGACTCTCAATGAGCAGTTCTTC.

This clone has a single count. This chain links TRBV30 with TRBJ2-7; D is uncertain. V lost 2 bases and J lost 3, with 11 bases in between. The CDR3 covers 13 residues. CDR1 GTSNPN and CDR2 SVGIG come from the germline V gene (reference sequence). The CDR3: CAWSPSSNYEQYF. CDR3 nucleotide sequence: TGTGCCTGGAGTCCCAGTTCCAACTACGAGCAGTACTTC.